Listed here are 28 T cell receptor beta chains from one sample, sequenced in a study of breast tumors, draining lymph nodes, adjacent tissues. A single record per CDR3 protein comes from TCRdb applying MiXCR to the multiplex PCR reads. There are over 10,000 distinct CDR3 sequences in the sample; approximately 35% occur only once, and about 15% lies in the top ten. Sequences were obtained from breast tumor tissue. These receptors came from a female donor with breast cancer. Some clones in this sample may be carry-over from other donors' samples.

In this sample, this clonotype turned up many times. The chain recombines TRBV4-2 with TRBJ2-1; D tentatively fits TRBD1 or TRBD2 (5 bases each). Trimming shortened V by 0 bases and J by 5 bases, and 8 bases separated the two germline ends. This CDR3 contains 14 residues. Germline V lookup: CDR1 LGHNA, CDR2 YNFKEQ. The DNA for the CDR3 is TGTGCCAGCAGCCAAGAGGGGGATCACAATGAGCAGTTCTTC. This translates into CASSQEGDHNEQFF.

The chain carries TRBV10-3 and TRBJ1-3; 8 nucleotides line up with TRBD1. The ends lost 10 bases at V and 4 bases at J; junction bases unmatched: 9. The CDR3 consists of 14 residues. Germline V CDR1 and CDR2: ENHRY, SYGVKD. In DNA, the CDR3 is TGTGCCACTGACAGGGGCGAGCCGGGAAACACCATATATTTT. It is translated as CATDRGEPGNTIYF.

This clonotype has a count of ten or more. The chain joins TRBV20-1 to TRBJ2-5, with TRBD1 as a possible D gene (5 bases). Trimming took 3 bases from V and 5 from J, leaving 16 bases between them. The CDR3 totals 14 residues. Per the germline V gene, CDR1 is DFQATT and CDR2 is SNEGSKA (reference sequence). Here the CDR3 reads CSARRSLGVETQYF. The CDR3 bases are TGCAGTGCTAGGAGATCCCTAGGGGTTGAGACCCAGTACTTC.

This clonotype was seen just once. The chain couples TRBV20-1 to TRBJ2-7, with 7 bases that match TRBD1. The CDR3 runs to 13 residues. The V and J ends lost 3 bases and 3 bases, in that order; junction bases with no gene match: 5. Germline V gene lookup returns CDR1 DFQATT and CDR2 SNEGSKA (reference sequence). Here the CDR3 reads CSARDRSNYEQYV. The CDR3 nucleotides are TGCAGTGCTAGGGACAGGTCGAACTACGAGCAGTACGTC.

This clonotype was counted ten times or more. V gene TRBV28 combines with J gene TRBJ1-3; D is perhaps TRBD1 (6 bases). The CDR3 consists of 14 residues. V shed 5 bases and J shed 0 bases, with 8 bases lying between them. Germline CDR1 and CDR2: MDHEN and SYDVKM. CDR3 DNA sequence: TGTGCCAGCAGTGACAGGAGCTCTGGAAACACCATATATTTT. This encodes CASSDRSSGNTIYF.

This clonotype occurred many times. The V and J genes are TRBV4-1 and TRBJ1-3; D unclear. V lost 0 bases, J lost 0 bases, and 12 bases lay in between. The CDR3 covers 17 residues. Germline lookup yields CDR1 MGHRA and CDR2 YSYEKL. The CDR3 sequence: CASSQEFGIPSGNTIYF. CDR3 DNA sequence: TGCGCCAGCAGCCAAGAATTCGGGATTCCCTCTGGAAACACCATATATTTT.

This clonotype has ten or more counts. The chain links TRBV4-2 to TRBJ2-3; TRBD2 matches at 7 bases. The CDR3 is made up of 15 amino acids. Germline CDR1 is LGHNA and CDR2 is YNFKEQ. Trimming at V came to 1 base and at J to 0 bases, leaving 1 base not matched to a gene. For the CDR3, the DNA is TGTGCCAGCAGCCAAGTTAGCGGGAGCACAGATACGCAGTATTTT. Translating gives CASSQVSGSTDTQYF.

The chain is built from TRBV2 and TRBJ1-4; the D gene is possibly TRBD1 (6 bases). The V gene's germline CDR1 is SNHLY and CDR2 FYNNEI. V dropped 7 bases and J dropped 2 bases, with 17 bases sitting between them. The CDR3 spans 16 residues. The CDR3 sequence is CASNNRDASTNEKLFF. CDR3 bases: TGTGCCAGCAATAACAGGGACGCCTCTACTAATGAAAAACTGTTTTTT. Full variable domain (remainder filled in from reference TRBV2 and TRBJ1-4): EPEVTQTPSHQVTQMGQEVILRCVPISNHLYFYWYRQILGQKVEFLVSFYNNEISEKSEIFDDQFSVERPDGSNFTLKIRSTKLEDSAMYFCASNNRDASTNEKLFFGSGTQLSVL.

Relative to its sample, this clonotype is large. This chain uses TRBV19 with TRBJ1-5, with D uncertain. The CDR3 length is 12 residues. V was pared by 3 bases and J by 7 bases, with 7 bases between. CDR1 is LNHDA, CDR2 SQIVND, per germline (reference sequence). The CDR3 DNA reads TGTGCCAGTAGTATGTCGAGACAGCCCCAGCATTTT. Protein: CASSMSRQPQHF.

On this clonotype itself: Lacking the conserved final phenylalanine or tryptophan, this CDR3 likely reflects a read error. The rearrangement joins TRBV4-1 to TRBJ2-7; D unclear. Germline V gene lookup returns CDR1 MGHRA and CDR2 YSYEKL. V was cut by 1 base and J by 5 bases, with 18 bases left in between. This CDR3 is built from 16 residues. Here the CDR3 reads CASSQVGQALIDEQYS. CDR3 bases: TGCGCCAGCAGCCAAGTAGGCCAGGCTCTGATTGACGAGCAGTACTCC.

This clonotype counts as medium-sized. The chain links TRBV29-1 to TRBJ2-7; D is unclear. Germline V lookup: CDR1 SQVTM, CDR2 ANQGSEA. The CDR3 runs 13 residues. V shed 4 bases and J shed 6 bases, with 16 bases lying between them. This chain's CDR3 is CSVAPTDDGEQYF. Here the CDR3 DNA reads TGCAGCGTTGCCCCCACCGATGATGGCGAGCAGTACTTC.

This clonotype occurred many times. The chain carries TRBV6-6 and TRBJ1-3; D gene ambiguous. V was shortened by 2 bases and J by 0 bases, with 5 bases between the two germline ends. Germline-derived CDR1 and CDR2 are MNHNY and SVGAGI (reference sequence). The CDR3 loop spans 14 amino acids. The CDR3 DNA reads TGTGCCAGCAGTTACCCCCCCTCTGGAAACACCATATATTTT. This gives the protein CASSYPPSGNTIYF.

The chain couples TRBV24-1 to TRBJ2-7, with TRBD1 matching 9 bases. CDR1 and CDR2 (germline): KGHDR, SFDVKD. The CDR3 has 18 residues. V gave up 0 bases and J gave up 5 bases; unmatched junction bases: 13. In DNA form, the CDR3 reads TGTGCCACCAGTGATTTGGGTGCCGCGGGACAGGGATTACACGAGCAGTACTTC. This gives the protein CATSDLGAAGQGLHEQYF.

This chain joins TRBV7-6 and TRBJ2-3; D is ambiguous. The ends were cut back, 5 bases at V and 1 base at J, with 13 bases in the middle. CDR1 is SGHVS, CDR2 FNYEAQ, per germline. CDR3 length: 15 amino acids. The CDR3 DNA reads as TGTGCCAGCAGCCCGACTCGGCAAGGCACAGATACGCAGTATTTT. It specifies CASSPTRQGTDTQYF.

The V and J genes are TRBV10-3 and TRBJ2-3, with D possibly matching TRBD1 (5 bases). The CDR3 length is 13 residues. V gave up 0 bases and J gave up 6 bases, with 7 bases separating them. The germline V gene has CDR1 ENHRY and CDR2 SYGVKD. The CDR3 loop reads CAISESRQDTQYF. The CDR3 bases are TGTGCCATCAGTGAGTCGCGACAGGATACGCAGTATTTT.

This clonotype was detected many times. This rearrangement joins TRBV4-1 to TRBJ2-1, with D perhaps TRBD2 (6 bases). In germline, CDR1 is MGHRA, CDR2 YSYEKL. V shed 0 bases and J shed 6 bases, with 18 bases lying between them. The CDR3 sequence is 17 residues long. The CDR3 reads CASSQDRGGDSINEQFF. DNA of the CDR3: TGCGCCAGCAGCCAAGATAGGGGAGGAGACTCTATCAATGAGCAGTTCTTC.

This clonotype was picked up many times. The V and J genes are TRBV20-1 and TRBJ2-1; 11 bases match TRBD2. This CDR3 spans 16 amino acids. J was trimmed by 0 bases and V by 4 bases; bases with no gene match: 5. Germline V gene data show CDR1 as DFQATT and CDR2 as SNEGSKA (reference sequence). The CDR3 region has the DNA TGCAGTGCTACTCTAGCGGGAGGCCCCTCCTACAATGAGCAGTTCTTC. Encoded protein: CSATLAGGPSYNEQFF.

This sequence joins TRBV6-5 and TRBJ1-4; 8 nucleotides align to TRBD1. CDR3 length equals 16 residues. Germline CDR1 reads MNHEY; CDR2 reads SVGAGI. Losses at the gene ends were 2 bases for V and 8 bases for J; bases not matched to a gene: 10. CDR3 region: CASSYAYGQGGEKLFF. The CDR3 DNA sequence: TGTGCCAGCAGTTACGCCTACGGACAGGGCGGAGAAAAACTGTTTTTT.

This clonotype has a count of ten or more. The CDR3 here is CASNPPTAGGYGYTF. Here the CDR3 DNA reads TGTGCCAGCAACCCCCCGACAGCGGGGGGCTATGGCTACACCTTC. The rearrangement links TRBV28 to TRBJ1-2, with a tentative D call TRBD1 (5 bases). Germline V gene sequence: CDR1 MDHEN, CDR2 SYDVKM. With 7 bases removed from V and 4 bases from J, the gap between germline ends came to 19 bases. The CDR3 is 15 residues long.

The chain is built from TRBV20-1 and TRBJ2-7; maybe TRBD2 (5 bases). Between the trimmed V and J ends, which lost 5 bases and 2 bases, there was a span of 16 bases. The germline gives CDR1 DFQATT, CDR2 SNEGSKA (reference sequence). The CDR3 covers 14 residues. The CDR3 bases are TGCAGTGCTCAAAAGCGCGGGTTAACCTACGAGCAGTACTTC. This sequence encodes CSAQKRGLTYEQYF.

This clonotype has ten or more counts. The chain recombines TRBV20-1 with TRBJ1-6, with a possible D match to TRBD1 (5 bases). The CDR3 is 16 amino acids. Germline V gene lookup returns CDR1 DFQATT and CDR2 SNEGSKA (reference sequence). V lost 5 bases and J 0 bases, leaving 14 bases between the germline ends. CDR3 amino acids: CSARDSWSSYNSPLHF. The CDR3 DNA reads TGCAGTGCTCGGGACTCCTGGAGCTCCTATAATTCACCCCTCCACTTT.

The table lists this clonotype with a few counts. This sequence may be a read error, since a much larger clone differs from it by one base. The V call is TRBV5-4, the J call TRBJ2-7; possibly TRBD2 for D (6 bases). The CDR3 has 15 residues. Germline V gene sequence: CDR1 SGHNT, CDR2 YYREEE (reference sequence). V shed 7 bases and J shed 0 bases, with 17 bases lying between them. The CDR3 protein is CASGSSQTSSYEQYF. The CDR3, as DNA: TGTGCCAGCGGCTCCTCCCAGACTAGCTCCTACGAGCAGTACTTC.

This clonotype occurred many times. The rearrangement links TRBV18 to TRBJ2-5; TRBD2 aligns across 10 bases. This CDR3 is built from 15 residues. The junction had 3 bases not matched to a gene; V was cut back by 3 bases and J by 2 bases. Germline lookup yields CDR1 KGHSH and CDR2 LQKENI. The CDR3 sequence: CASSPASGGQETQYF. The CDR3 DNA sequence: TGTGCCAGCTCACCTGCTAGCGGGGGTCAAGAGACCCAGTACTTC.

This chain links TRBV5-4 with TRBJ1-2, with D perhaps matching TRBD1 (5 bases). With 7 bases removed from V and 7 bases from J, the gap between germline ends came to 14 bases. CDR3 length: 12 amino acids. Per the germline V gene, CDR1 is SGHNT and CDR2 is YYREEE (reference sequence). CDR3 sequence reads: CASGPETAGYTF. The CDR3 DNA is TGTGCCAGCGGCCCAGAGACAGCTGGCTACACCTTC.

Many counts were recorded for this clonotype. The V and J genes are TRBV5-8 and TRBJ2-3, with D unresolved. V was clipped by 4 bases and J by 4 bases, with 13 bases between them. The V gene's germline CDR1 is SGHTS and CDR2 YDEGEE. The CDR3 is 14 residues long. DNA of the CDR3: TGTGCCAGCAGCCCCCCGGCCCAAGCAGATACGCAGTATTTT. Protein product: CASSPPAQADTQYF. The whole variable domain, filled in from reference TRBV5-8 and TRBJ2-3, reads EAGVTQSPTHLIKTRGQQATLRCSPISGHTSVYWYQQALGLGLQFLLWYDEGEERNRGNFPPRFSGRQFPNYSSELNVNALELEDSALYLCASSPPAQADTQYFGPGTRLTVL.

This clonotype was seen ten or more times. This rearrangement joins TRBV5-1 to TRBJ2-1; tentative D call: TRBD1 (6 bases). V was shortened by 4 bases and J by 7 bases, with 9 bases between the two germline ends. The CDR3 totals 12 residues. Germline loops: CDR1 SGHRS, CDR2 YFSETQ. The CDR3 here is CASSLDRNEQFF. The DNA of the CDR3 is TGCGCCAGCAGCCTTGACAGGAATGAGCAGTTCTTC.

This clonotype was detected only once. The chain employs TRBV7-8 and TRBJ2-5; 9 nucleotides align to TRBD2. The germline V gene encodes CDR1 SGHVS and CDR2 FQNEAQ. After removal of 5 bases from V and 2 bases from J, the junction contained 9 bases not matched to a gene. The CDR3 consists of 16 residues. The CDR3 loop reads CASSVLRLAVQETQYF. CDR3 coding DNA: TGTGCCAGCAGCGTACTTAGACTAGCGGTTCAAGAGACCCAGTACTTC. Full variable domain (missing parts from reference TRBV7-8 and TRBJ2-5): GAGVSQSPRYKVAKRGQDVALRCDPISGHVSLFWYQQALGQGPEFLTYFQNEAQLDKSGLPSDRFFAERPEGSVSTLKIQRTQQEDSAVYLCASSVLRLAVQETQYFGPGTRLLVL.

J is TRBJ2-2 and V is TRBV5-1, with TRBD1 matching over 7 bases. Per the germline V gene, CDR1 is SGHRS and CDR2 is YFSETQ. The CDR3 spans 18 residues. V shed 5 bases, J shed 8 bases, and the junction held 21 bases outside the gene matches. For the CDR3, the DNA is TGCGCCAGCAGAGGACCTACGACAGGGAGAGGTAGTGGAGGGGAGCTGTTTTTT. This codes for CASRGPTTGRGSGGELFF.